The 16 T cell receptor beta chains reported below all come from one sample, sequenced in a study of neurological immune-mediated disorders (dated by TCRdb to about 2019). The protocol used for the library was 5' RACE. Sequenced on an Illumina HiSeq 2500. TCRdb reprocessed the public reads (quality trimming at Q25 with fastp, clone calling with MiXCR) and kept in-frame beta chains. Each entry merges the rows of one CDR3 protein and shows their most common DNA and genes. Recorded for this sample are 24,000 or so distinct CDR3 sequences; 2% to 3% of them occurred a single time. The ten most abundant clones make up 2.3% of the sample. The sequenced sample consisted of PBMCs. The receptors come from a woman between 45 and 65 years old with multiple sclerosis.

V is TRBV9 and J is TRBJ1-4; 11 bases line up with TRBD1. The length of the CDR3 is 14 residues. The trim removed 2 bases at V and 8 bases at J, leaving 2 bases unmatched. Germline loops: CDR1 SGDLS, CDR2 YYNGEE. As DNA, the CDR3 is TGTGCCAGCAGCGTGGACAGGGGGCGAGAAAAACTGTTTTTT. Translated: CASSVDRGREKLFF.

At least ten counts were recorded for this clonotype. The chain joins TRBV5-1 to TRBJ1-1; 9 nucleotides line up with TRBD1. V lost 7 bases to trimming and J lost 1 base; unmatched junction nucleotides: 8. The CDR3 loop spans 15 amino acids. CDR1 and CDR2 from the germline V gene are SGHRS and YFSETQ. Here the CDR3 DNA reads TGCGCCAGCGGTACAGGGGGCTCAAGGAACACTGAAGCTTTCTTT. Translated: CASGTGGSRNTEAFF.

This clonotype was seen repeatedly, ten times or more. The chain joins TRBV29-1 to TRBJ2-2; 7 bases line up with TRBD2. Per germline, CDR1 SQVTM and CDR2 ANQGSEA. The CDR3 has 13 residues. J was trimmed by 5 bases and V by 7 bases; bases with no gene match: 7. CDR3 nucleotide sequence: TGCAGCGGAGCCAGCGGGGCGACCGGGGAGCTGTTTTTT. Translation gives CSGASGATGELFF.

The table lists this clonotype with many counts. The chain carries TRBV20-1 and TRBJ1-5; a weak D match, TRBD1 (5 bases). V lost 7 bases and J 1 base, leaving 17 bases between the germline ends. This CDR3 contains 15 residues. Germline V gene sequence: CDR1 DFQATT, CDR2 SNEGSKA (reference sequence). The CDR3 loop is CSVRGQGGSNQPQHF. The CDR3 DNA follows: TGCAGTGTCAGAGGGCAGGGAGGGAGCAATCAGCCCCAGCATTTT.

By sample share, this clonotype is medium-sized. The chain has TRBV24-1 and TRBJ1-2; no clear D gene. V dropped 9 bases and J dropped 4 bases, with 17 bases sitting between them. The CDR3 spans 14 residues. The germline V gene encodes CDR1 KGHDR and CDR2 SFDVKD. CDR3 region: CATSRQSGVYGYTF. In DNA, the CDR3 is TGTGCCACCTCACGTCAATCGGGAGTCTATGGCTACACCTTC.

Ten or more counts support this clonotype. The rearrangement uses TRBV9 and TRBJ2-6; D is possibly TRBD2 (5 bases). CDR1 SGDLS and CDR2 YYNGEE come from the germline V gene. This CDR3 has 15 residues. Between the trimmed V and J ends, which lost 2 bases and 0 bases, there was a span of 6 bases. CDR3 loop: CASSVGSSGANVLTF. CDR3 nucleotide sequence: TGTGCCAGCAGCGTTGGGAGCTCTGGGGCCAACGTCCTGACTTTC.

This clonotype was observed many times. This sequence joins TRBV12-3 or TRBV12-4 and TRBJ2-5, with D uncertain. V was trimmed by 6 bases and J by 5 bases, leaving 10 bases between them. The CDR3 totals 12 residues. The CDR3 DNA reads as TGTGCCAGCAGCCGCACCGGGGAGACCCAGTACTTC. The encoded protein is CASSRTGETQYF.

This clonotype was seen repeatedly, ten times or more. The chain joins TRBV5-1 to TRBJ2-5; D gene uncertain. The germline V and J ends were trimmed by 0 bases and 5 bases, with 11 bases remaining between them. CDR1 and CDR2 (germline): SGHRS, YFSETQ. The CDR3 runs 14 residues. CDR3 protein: CASSLGGNGETQYF. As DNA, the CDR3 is TGCGCCAGCAGCTTGGGGGGTAATGGGGAGACCCAGTACTTC.

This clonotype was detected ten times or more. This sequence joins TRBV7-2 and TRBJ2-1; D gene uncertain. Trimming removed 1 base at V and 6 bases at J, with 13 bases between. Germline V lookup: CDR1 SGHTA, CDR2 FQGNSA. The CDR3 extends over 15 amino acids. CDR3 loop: CASSLDYSRTNEQFF. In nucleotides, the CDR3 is TGTGCCAGCAGCTTAGATTACTCCCGAACCAATGAGCAGTTCTTC.

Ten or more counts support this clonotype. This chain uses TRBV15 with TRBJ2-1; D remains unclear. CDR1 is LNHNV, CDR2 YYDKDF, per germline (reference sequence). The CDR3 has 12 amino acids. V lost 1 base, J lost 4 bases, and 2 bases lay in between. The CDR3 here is CATSRVYNEQFF. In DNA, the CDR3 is TGTGCCACCAGCAGAGTATACAATGAGCAGTTCTTC.

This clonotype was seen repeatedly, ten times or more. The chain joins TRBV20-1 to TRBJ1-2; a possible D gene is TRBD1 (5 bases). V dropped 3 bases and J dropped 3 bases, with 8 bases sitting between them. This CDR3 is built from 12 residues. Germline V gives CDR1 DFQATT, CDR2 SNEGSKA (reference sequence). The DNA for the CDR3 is TGCAGTGCTAGTGGGGGAGACTATGGCTACACCTTC. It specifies CSASGGDYGYTF.

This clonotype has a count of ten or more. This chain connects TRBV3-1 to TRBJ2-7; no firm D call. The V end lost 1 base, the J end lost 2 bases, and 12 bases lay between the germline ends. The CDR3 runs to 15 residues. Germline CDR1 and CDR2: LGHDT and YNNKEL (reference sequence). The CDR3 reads CASSQVVTVPYEQYF. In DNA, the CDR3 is TGTGCCAGCAGCCAAGTGGTGACGGTGCCCTACGAGCAGTACTTC.

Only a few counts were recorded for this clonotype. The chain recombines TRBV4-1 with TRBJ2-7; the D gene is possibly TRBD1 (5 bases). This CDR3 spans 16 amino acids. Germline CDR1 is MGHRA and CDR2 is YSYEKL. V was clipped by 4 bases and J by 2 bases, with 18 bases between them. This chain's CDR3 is CASSPPTRGRPYEQYF. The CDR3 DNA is TGCGCCAGCAGCCCTCCCACAAGGGGCCGCCCCTACGAGCAGTACTTC.

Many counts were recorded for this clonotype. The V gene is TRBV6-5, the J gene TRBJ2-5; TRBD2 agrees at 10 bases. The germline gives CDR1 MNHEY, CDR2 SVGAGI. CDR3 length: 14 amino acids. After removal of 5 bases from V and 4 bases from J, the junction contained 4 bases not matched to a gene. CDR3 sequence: CASSPRLAGETQYF. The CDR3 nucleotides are TGTGCCAGCAGTCCCCGACTAGCGGGAGAGACCCAGTACTTC.

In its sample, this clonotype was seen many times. The CDR3 loop is CASSQAGEGAGTAFF. For the CDR3, the DNA is TGTGCCAGCAGCCAAGCAGGGGAGGGGGCCGGTACGGCTTTCTTT. The rearrangement uses TRBV3-1 and TRBJ1-1, with 7 bases matching TRBD1. Germline CDR1 and CDR2: LGHDT and YNNKEL (reference sequence). The trim removed 1 base at V and 11 bases at J, leaving 13 bases unmatched. The CDR3 extends over 15 amino acids.

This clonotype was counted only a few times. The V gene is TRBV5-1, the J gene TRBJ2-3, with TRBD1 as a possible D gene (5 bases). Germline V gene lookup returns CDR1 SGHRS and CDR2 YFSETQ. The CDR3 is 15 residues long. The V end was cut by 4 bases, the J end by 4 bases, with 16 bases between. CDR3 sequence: CASSSSRGAADTQYF. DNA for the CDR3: TGCGCCAGCAGCAGTTCAAGGGGCGCGGCAGATACGCAGTATTTT.